The rows below give T cell receptor beta chains drawn from one sample of a study of cytomegalovirus exposure and HLA in healthy donors. The table came from immunoSEQ multiplex PCR; TCRdb's copy has only in-frame clones and leaves some out. Of under 200,000 clones listed, around 83% are singletons. Sequencing input: PBMCs. All receptors derive from a male donor in good health and CMV-seropositive. The CDR3 runs from the conserved cysteine through the conserved F or W. A D gene is named only where the DNA matches it firmly. Size values are once, few and many counts, or a class for expanded clones, and some rows have none.

V: TRBV6-4; size: .; J: TRBJ2-3; D: .; DNA: TGTGCCAGCAGTATCAAGGGGGAAACAGATACGCAGTATTTT; CDR3: CASSIKGETDTQYF
V: TRBV7-9; size: .; J: TRBJ2-2; D: TRBD2; DNA: TGTGCCAGCAGCTTAACTAGCGGGAGTGGGACCGGGGAGCTGTTTTTT; CDR3: CASSLTSGSGTGELFF
V: TRBV4-3; size: .; J: TRBJ1-2; D: .; DNA: TGCGCCAGCAGCCGGAAGGGAGGGGGGTACGAAAACTATGGCTACACCTTC; CDR3: CASSRKGGGYENYGYTF
V: TRBV18; size: .; J: TRBJ2-7; D: .; DNA: TGTGCCAGCTCACCCGGACAGCTAGCCTACGAGCAGTACTTC; CDR3: CASSPGQLAYEQYF
V: TRBV5-1; size: .; J: TRBJ2-7; D: TRBD1; DNA: TGCGCCAGCAGCTTGGCCTCCGGACAGGGCTCGGGGGAGCAGTACTTC; CDR3: CASSLASGQGSGEQYF
V: TRBV28; size: .; J: TRBJ1-2; D: TRBD1; DNA: TGTGCCAGCAGGACAGGGACCTATGGCTACACCTTC; CDR3: CASRTGTYGYTF
V: TRBV2; size: .; J: TRBJ1-1; D: .; DNA: TGTGCCACCGGAGAGGGTCAGGGGCGAGCTGAAGCTTTCTTT; CDR3: CATGEGQGRAEAFF
V: TRBV7-8; size: .; J: TRBJ1-1; D: .; DNA: TGTGCCAGCAGAACCCAGGGTAGGGGGAACACTGAAGCTTTCTTT; CDR3: CASRTQGRGNTEAFF
V: TRBV6-5; size: .; J: TRBJ2-7; D: .; DNA: TGTGCCAGCAGTACCCAGCAGGGGCAATCATACGAGCAGTACTTC; CDR3: CASSTQQGQSYEQYF
V: TRBV11-2; size: once; J: TRBJ2-3; D: TRBD2; DNA: TGTGCCAGCAGCCCCGGGACTAGCGGGTTTCACACAGATACGCAGTATTTT; CDR3: CASSPGTSGFHTDTQYF
V: TRBV30; size: once; J: TRBJ1-5; D: TRBD1; DNA: TGTGCCTGGAGTGGGGGACAGCTCTTCAATCAGCCCCAGCATTTT; CDR3: CAWSGGQLFNQPQHF
V: TRBV7-9; size: .; J: TRBJ1-1; D: .; DNA: TGTGCCAGCAGTACTACCCAGTTGAACACTGAAGCTTTCTTT; CDR3: CASSTTQLNTEAFF
V: TRBV10-2; size: .; J: TRBJ2-3; D: .; DNA: TGCGCCAGCAAAGACTCTAGCACAGATACGCAGTATTTT; CDR3: CASKDSSTDTQYF
V: TRBV18; size: .; J: TRBJ1-1; D: .; DNA: TGTGCCAGCTCAATTAAGACAGGTTCGAACACTGAAGCTTTCTTT; CDR3: CASSIKTGSNTEAFF
V: TRBV30; size: few; J: TRBJ1-6; D: .; DNA: TGTGCCTGGAATACAAGGGGACAACCTGGTCGTAATTCACCCCTCCACTTT; CDR3: CAWNTRGQPGRNSPLHF
V: TRBV5-6; size: .; J: TRBJ2-1; D: .; DNA: TGTGCCAGCAGCTCGTACAATGAGCAGTTCTTC; CDR3: CASSSYNEQFF
V: TRBV6-5; size: .; J: TRBJ1-1; D: TRBD1; DNA: TGTGCCAGCGGGGGATCCGGGACAGGGGGGACTGAAGCTTTCTTT; CDR3: CASGGSGTGGTEAFF
V: TRBV30; size: .; J: TRBJ1-4; D: .; DNA: TGTGCCTCTCACGACAGGCGTAATGAAAAACTGTTTTTT; CDR3: CASHDRRNEKLFF
V: TRBV7-8; size: .; J: TRBJ1-1; D: .; DNA: TGTGCCAGCCACGGGCCCTCCAAGGCGGGGAACACTGAAGCTTTCTTT; CDR3: CASHGPSKAGNTEAFF
V: TRBV5-4; size: .; J: TRBJ1-1; D: TRBD1; DNA: TGTGCCAGCAGCCCCAGGACAGGGCTGGCCACTGAAGCTTTCTTT; CDR3: CASSPRTGLATEAFF
V: TRBV7-2; size: .; J: TRBJ1-5; D: .; DNA: TGTGCCAGCAGCGCCGAGGTGGTTCAGCCCCAGCATTTT; CDR3: CASSAEVVQPQHF
V: TRBV4-3; size: .; J: TRBJ2-2; D: .; DNA: TGCGCCAGCAGCCTAAAGGGTCAGGGGCCCGGGGAGCTGTTTTTT; CDR3: CASSLKGQGPGELFF
V: TRBV7-2; size: .; J: TRBJ1-1; D: .; DNA: TGTGCCAGCAGCTCCGGGAGTACTAACACTGAAGCTTTCTTT; CDR3: CASSSGSTNTEAFF
V: TRBV29-1; size: .; J: TRBJ2-7; D: TRBD1; DNA: TGCAGCGTTGTACAGGGGAACCACGAGCAGTACTTC; CDR3: CSVVQGNHEQYF
V: TRBV5-1; size: once; J: TRBJ1-2; D: TRBD1; DNA: TGCGCCAGCCACTCCCCGGACAGGGAAGGCTACACCTTC; CDR3: CASHSPDREGYTF
V: TRBV6-6; size: few; J: TRBJ2-7; D: TRBD1; DNA: TGTGCCAGCAGAAAATCGGGACAGGTGGACGAGCAGTACTTC; CDR3: CASRKSGQVDEQYF
V: TRBV5-1; size: once; J: TRBJ2-7; D: TRBD2; DNA: TGCGCCAGCAGCGAGGGCGGGAGCTCCTACGAGCAGTACTTC; CDR3: CASSEGGSSYEQYF
V: TRBV19; size: .; J: TRBJ2-2; D: TRBD2; DNA: TGTGCCAGTACCCATCTAGCGGGAGGGCCGCGAGGGGAGCTGTTTTTT; CDR3: CASTHLAGGPRGELFF
V: TRBV4-3; size: .; J: TRBJ2-2; D: TRBD2; DNA: TGCGCCAGCGGAGCGGGGATCCGGGAGCTGTTTTTT; CDR3: CASGAGIRELFF
V: TRBV9; size: .; J: TRBJ2-2; D: .; DNA: TGTGCCAGCAGCGTAGGTTTCAGTGGTTCCGGGGAGCTGTTTTTT; CDR3: CASSVGFSGSGELFF
V: TRBV28; size: .; J: TRBJ1-5; D: TRBD1; DNA: TGTGCCAGCAGTCTCGCCGGGACAGGGCCGGAAAAAAGCAATCAGCCCCAGCATTTT; CDR3: CASSLAGTGPEKSNQPQHF
V: TRBV5-6; size: .; J: TRBJ2-3; D: .; DNA: TGTGCCAGCAGCTTAGCTGGAGGGTACACAGATACGCAGTATTTT; CDR3: CASSLAGGYTDTQYF
V: TRBV28; size: .; J: TRBJ2-2; D: TRBD1; DNA: TGTGCCAGCAGTCCCCCGACAGGGGGTTGGGACGGGGAGCTGTTTTTT; CDR3: CASSPPTGGWDGELFF
V: TRBV5-1; size: .; J: TRBJ2-7; D: TRBD2; DNA: TGCGCCAGCAGCATAAATAGCGGGAGCCACGAGCAGTACTTC; CDR3: CASSINSGSHEQYF
V: TRBV7-2; size: .; J: TRBJ2-1; D: TRBD2; DNA: TGTGCCAGCAGCTTAGCGGGCAGCCTAGCGGGGGATAATGAGCAGTTCTTC; CDR3: CASSLAGSLAGDNEQFF
V: TRBV5-6; size: .; J: TRBJ2-7; D: TRBD2; DNA: TGTGCCAGCAGCTTAGGAGCGGGGGGGATTACCTACGAGCAGTACTTC; CDR3: CASSLGAGGITYEQYF
V: TRBV2; size: .; J: TRBJ2-7; D: .; DNA: TGTGCCAGCAATCCTCAGGGAACAAACTACGAGCAGTACTTC; CDR3: CASNPQGTNYEQYF
V: TRBV4-1; size: .; J: TRBJ1-1; D: .; DNA: TGCGCCAGCAGCCAAGTAGCAGGGACTCTGAACACTGAAGCTTTCTTT; CDR3: CASSQVAGTLNTEAFF
V: TRBV9; size: .; J: TRBJ2-7; D: .; DNA: TGTGCCAGCAGCCCTGGGGGGTTCCCCTACGAGCAGTACTTC; CDR3: CASSPGGFPYEQYF
V: TRBV10-3; size: .; J: TRBJ1-2; D: .; DNA: TGTGCCATCAGTGAGTCCGTGTCTATAGGACATCTCGCAGCGGGCTATGGCTACACCTTC; CDR3: CAISESVSIGHLAAGYGYTF
V: TRBV19; size: .; J: TRBJ1-2; D: TRBD1; DNA: TGTGCCAGTACTAAGGGACAGCCCTATGGCTACACCTTC; CDR3: CASTKGQPYGYTF
V: TRBV27; size: .; J: TRBJ1-6; D: .; DNA: TGTGCCAGCAGTCCCCTCTGGACAGCGGGGCTCCTCCACTTT; CDR3: CASSPLWTAGLLHF
V: TRBV11-2; size: .; J: TRBJ1-2; D: .; DNA: TGTGCCAGCAGCTTAGACCCGGAGGTGGGTGGCTACACCTTC; CDR3: CASSLDPEVGGYTF
V: TRBV6-4; size: .; J: TRBJ1-5; D: .; DNA: TGTGCCAGCAGCCTTAATAGCAATCAGCCCCAGCATTTT; CDR3: CASSLNSNQPQHF
V: TRBV6-4; size: .; J: TRBJ2-3; D: TRBD1; DNA: TGTGCCAGCAGTGACTCCGGGACAGGGTCAGAAACAGATACGCAGTATTTT; CDR3: CASSDSGTGSETDTQYF
V: TRBV5-1; size: .; J: TRBJ1-1; D: .; DNA: TGCGCCAGCAGTTCGGGGACTGGAAGCGGCACTGAAGCTTTCTTT; CDR3: CASSSGTGSGTEAFF
V: TRBV10-3; size: few; J: TRBJ2-5; D: TRBD2; DNA: TGTGCCATCAGTCCTTCCAGCGGGGATGAGACCCAGTACTTC; CDR3: CAISPSSGDETQYF